The next 9 T cell receptor beta chains were all read from a single sample in a study of T cell responses to AZD1222 COVID-19 vaccine (dated by TCRdb to the early 2020s). The intended sense of this specimen's time point label: about 28 days (+/-7) after the second vaccine dose. The library was built by means of the immunoSEQ multiplex PCR assay. The source is immuneACCESS, and TCRdb retained only in-frame sequences with V and J called. Part of the clones is not carried over; for the studies checked, unresolved V genes explain less than half of this, and the remainder is unexplained. In this sample the table shows roughly 98,000 clones, about nine tenths of which occur a single time. About 15% of the sample belongs to the ten largest clones. Sequences were derived from peripheral blood, sampled 28 days after the second AZD1222 dose. Receptors were obtained from an adult who received the AZD1222 COVID-19 vaccine.

The CDR3 loop is CASSWGLAYEQYF. The CDR3 DNA is TGTGCCAGCAGCTGGGGACTAGCCTACGAGCAGTACTTC. The J gene is TRBJ2-7, the V gene TRBV14, with TRBD2 matching 8 bases. V dropped 5 bases and J dropped 2; count of bases not matched to a gene: 2. The germline V gene has CDR1 SGHDN and CDR2 FVKESK. This CDR3 spans 13 amino acids.

The V and J genes are TRBV6-6 and TRBJ2-5; 11 nucleotides match TRBD2. The CDR3 length is 14 residues. Germline assignment: CDR1 MNHNY and CDR2 SVGAGI (reference sequence). The trim removed 7 bases at V and 4 bases at J, leaving 5 bases unmatched. Here the CDR3 reads CASKISGRGETQYF. Here the CDR3 DNA reads TGTGCCAGCAAAATTAGCGGGAGGGGAGAGACCCAGTACTTC.

This CDR3 is CASSYGQGAYEQYF. In DNA, the CDR3 is TGCGCCAGCAGCTACGGACAGGGAGCATACGAGCAGTACTTC. The rearrangement joins TRBV5-1 to TRBJ2-7; 8 nucleotides agree with TRBD1. In germline, CDR1 is SGHRS, CDR2 YFSETQ. With 3 bases clipped from V and 4 bases from J, the junction kept 6 bases outside the gene matches. This CDR3 comprises 14 residues.

V gene TRBV5-6 combines with J gene TRBJ2-4; TRBD2 matches at 8 bases. V was pared by 0 bases and J by 2 bases, with 10 bases of the junction left unmatched. Germline V gene lookup returns CDR1 SGHDT and CDR2 YYEEEE. The CDR3 totals 18 residues. CDR3 nucleotide sequence: TGTGCCAGCAGCTTGGCGACTAGCGTCTCCGTGTCCAAAAACATTCAGTACTTC. Translated, it gives CASSLATSVSVSKNIQYF.

The chain couples TRBV20-1 to TRBJ2-7; no clear D gene. The CDR3 is made up of 11 amino acids. CDR1 and CDR2 (germline): DFQATT, SNEGSKA (reference sequence). Trimming cost V 2 bases and J 1 base, with 3 bases left between them. The CDR3 here is CSARPSYEQYF. The CDR3 bases are TGCAGTGCTAGACCATCCTACGAGCAGTACTTC.

This sequence joins TRBV11-3 and TRBJ2-2; D call uncertain. The CDR3 consists of 15 residues. V shed 2 bases and J shed 3 bases, with 10 bases lying between them. CDR1 and CDR2 from the germline V gene are SGHNT and YENEEA. The CDR3 DNA follows: TGTGCCAGCAGCTTATCGGTACCGCACACCGGGGAGCTGTTTTTT. This sequence encodes CASSLSVPHTGELFF.

The chain links TRBV29-1 to TRBJ2-1, with D maybe TRBD2 (6 bases). Germline loops: CDR1 SQVTM, CDR2 ANQGSEA. The CDR3 has 13 residues. V lost 3 bases and J 5 bases, leaving 11 bases between the germline ends. The CDR3 sequence is CSVDEEGHNEQFF. The CDR3 coding sequence is TGCAGCGTTGACGAGGAGGGCCACAATGAGCAGTTCTTC.

Only one count was recorded for this clone. V and J are TRBV5-6 and TRBJ2-2; D uncertain. The CDR3 is 16 amino acids. V lost 2 bases to trimming and J lost 8 bases, with 19 bases between them. CDR1 and CDR2 from the germline V gene are SGHDT and YYEEEE. The CDR3 region is CASSFGWGMAAGELFF. The CDR3 region has the DNA TGTGCCAGCAGCTTTGGTTGGGGAATGGCCGCTGGGGAGCTGTTTTTT.

The V call is TRBV5-1, the J call TRBJ1-6, with a tentative D call TRBD1 (5 bases). The CDR3 extends over 15 amino acids. Deletions cut 0 bases from V and 8 bases from J, with 12 bases between. Germline V gene data show CDR1 as SGHRS and CDR2 as YFSETQ. The CDR3 DNA reads as TGCGCCAGCAGCTTGGGGCAGGGAGTTTATTCACCCCTCCACTTT. Translating it yields CASSLGQGVYSPLHF.